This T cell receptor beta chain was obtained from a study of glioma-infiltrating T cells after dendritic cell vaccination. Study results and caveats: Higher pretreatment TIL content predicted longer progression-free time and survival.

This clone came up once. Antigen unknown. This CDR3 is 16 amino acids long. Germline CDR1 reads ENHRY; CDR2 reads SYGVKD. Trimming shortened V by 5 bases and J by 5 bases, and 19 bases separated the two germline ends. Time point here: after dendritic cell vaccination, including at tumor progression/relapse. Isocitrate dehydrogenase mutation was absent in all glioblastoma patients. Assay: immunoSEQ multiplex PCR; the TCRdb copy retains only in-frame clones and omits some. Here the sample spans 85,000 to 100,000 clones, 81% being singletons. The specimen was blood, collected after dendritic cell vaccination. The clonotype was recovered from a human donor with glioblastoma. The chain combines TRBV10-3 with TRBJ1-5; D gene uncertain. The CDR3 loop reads CAISSRGPGEDQPQHF. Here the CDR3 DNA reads TGTGCCATCAGTAGTCGGGGTCCTGGGGAGGATCAGCCCCAGCATTTT.